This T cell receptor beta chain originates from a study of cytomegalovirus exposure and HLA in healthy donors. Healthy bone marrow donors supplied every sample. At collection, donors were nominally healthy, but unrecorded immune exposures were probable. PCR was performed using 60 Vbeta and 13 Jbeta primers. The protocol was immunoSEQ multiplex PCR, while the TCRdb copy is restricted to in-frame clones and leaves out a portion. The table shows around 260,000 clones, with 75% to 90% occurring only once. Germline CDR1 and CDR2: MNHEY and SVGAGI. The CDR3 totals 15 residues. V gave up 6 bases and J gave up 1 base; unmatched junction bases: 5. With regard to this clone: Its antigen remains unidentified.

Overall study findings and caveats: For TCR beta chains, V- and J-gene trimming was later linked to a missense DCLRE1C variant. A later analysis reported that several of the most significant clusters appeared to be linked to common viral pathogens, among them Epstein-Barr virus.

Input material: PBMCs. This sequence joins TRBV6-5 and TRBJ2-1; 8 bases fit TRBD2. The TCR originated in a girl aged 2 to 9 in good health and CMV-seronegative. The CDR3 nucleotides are TGTGCCAGCAGCCCACCTAGCGGGTCCTACAATGAGCAGTTCTTC. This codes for CASSPPSGSYNEQFF.